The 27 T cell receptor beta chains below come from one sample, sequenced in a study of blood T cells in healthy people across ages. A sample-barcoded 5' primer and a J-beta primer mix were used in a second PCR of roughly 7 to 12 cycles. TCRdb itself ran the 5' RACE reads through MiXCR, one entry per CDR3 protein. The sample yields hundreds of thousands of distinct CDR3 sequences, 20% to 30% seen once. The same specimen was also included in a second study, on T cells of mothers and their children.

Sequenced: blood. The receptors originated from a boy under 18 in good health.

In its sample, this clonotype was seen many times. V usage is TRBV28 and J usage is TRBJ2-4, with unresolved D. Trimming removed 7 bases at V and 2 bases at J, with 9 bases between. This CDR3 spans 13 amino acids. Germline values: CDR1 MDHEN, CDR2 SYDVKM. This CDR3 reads CASKKGSKNIQYF. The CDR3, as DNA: TGTGCCAGCAAAAAAGGGTCCAAAAACATTCAGTACTTC. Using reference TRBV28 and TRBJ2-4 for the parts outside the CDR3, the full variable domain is DVKVTQSSRYLVKRTGEKVFLECVQDMDHENMFWYRQDPGLGLRLIYFSYDVKMKEKGDIPEGYSVSREKKERFSLILESASTNQTSMYLCASKKGSKNIQYFGAGTRLSVL.

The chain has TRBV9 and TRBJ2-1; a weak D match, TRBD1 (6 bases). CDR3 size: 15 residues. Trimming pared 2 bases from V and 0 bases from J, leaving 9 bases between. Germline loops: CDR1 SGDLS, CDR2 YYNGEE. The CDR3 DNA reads TGTGCCAGCAGCGTCCTAGGGGGCTCCTACAATGAGCAGTTCTTC. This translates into CASSVLGGSYNEQFF. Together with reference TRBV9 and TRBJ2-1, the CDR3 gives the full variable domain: DSGVTQTPKHLITATGQRVTLRCSPRSGDLSVYWYQQSLDQGLQFLIQYYNGEERAKGNILERFSAQQFPDLHSELNLSSLELGDSALYFCASSVLGGSYNEQFFGPGTRLTVL.

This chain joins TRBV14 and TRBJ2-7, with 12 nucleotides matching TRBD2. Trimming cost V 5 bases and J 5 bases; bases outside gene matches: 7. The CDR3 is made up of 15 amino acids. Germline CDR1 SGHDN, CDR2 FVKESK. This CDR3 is CASSSRLAGVNEQYF. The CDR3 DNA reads TGTGCCAGCAGCTCCAGACTAGCGGGGGTCAACGAGCAGTACTTC.

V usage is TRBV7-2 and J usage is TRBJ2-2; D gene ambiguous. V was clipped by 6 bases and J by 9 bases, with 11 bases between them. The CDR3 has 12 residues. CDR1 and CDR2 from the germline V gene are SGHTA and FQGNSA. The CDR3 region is CASRTVMRELFF. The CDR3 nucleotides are TGTGCCAGCAGGACCGTGATGAGGGAGCTGTTTTTT.

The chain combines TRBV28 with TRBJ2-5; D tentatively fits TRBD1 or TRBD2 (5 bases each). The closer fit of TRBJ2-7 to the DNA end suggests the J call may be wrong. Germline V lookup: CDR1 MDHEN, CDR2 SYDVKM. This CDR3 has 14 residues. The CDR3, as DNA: TGTGCCAGCAGTCATCCCCGGGACGACTACGAGCAGTACTTC. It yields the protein CASSHPRDDYEQYF.

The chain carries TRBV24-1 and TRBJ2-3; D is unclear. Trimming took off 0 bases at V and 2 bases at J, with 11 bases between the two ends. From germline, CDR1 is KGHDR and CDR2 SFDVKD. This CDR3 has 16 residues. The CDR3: CATSDLGDGDTDTQYF. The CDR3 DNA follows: TGTGCCACCAGTGATTTGGGGGATGGGGACACAGATACGCAGTATTTT.

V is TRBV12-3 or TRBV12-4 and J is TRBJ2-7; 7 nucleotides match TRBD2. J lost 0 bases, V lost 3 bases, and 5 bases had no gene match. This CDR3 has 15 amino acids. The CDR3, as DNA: TGTGCCAGCAGTTTGAACGGGGGGAACTCCTACGAGCAGTACTTC. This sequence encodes CASSLNGGNSYEQYF.

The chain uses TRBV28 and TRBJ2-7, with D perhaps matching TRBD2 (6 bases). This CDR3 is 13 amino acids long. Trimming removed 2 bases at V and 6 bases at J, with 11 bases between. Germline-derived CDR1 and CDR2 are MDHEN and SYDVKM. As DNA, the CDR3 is TGTGCCAGCAGTTTAATTGCGGGGCCCGAGCAGTACTTC. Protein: CASSLIAGPEQYF.

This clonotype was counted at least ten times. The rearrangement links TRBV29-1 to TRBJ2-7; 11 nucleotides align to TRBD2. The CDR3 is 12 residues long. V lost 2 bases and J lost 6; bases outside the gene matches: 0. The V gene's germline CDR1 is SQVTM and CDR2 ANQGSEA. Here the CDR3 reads CSVELAGGEQYF. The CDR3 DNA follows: TGCAGCGTTGAACTAGCGGGAGGCGAGCAGTACTTC.

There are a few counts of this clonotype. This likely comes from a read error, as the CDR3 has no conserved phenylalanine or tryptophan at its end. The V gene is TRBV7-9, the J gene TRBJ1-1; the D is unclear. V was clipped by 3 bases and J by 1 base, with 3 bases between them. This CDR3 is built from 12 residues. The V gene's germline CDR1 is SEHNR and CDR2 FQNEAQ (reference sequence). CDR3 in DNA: TGTGCCAGCAGCTTGGAGAACACTGAAGCTTTCTCT. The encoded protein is CASSLENTEAFS.

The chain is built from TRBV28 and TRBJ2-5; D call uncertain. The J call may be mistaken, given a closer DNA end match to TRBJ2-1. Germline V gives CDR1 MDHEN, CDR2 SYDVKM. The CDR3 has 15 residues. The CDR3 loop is CASSFRAARRGEQFF. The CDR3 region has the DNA TGTGCCAGCAGTTTTAGGGCCGCCCGTAGAGGTGAGCAGTTCTTC.

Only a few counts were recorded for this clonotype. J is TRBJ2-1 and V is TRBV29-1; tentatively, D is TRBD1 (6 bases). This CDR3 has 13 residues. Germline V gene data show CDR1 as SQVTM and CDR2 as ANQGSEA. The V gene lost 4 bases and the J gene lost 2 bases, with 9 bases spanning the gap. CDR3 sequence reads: CSVVRDTYNEQFF. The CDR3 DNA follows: TGCAGCGTTGTACGGGACACCTACAATGAGCAGTTCTTC.

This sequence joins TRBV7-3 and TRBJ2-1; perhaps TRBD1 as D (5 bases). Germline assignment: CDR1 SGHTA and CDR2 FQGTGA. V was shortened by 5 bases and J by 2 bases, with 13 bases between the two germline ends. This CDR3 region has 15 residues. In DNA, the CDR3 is TGTGCCAGCAGCCCCGACAGTGTAACCTACAATGAGCAGTTCTTC. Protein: CASSPDSVTYNEQFF. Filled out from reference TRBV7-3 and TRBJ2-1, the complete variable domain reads GAGVSQTPSNKVTEKGKYVELRCDPISGHTALYWYRQSLGQGPEFLIYFQGTGAADDSGLPNDRFFAVRPEGSVSTLKIQRTERGDSAVYLCASSPDSVTYNEQFFGPGTRLTVL.

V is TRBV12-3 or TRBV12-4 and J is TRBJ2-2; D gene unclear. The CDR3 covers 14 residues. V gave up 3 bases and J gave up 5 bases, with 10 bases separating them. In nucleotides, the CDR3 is TGTGCCAGCAGTTTTTTGTTAGGTACCGGGGAGCTGTTTTTT. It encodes CASSFLLGTGELFF.

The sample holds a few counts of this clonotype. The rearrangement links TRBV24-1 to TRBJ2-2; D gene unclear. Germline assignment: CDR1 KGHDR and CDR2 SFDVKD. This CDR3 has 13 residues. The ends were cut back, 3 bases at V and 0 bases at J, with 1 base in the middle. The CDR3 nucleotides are TGTGCCACCAGTGATCCGAACACCGGGGAGCTGTTTTTT. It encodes CATSDPNTGELFF.

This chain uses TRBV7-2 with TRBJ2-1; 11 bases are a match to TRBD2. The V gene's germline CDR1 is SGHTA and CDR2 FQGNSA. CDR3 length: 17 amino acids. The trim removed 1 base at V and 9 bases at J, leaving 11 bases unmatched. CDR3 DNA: TGTGCCAGCAGCTTAGGGGATAGCGGGAGGGCCTTAATTGAGCAGTTCTTC. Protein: CASSLGDSGRALIEQFF.

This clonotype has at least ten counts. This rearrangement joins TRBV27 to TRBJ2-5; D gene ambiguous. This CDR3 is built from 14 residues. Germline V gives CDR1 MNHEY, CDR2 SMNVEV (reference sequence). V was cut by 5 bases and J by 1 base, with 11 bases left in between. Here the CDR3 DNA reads TGTGCCAGCAGTCTCCTGGGCAGCCAAGAGACCCAGTACTTC. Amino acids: CASSLLGSQETQYF.

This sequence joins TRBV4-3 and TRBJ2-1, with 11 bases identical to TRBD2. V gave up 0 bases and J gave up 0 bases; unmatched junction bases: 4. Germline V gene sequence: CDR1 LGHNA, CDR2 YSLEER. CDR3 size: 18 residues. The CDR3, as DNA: TGCGCCAGCAGCCAAGATCCTAGCGGGGGGAGCTCCTACAATGAGCAGTTCTTC. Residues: CASSQDPSGGSSYNEQFF.

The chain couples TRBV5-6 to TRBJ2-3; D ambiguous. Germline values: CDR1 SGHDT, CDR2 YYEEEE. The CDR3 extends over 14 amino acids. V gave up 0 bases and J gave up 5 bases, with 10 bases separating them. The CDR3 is CASSLGGSGDTQYF. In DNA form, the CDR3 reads TGTGCCAGCAGCTTGGGGGGATCCGGAGATACGCAGTATTTT.

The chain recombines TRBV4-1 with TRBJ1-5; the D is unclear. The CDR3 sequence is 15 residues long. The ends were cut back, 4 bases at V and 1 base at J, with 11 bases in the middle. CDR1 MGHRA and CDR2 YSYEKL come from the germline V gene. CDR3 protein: CASSRESFSNQPQHF. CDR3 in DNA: TGCGCCAGCAGCCGGGAGTCGTTCAGCAATCAGCCCCAGCATTTT.

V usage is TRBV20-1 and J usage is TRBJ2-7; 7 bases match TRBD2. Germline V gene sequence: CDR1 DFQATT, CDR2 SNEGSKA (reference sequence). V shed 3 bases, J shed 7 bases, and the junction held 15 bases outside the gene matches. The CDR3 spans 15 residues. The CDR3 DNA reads TGCAGTGCTAGTTTCCTTATGCGGGGGTCGCGGGAGCAGTACTTC. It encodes CSASFLMRGSREQYF.

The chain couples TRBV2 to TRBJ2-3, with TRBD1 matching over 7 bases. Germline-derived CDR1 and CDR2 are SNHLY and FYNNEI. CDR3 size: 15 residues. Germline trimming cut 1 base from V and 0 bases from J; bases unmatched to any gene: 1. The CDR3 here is CASSEGQGSTDTQYF. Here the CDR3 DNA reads TGTGCCAGCAGTGAAGGACAGGGAAGCACAGATACGCAGTATTTT. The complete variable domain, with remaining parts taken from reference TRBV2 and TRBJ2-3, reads EPEVTQTPSHQVTQMGQEVILRCVPISNHLYFYWYRQILGQKVEFLVSFYNNEISEKSEIFDDQFSVERPDGSNFTLKIRSTKLEDSAMYFCASSEGQGSTDTQYFGPGTRLTVL.

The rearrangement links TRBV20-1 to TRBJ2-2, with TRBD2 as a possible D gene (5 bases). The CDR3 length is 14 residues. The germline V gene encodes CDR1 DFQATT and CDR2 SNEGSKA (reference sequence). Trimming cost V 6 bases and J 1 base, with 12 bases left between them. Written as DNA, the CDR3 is TGCAGTGCCCCTAGGACTCTGAACACCGGGGAGCTGTTTTTT. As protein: CSAPRTLNTGELFF.

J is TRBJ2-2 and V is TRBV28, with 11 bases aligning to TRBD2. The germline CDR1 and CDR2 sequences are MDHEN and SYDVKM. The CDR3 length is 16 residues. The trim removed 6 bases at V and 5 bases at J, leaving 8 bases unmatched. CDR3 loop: CASRASGRRATGELFF. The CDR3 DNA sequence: TGTGCCAGCAGGGCTAGCGGGAGGCGCGCGACCGGGGAGCTGTTTTTT.

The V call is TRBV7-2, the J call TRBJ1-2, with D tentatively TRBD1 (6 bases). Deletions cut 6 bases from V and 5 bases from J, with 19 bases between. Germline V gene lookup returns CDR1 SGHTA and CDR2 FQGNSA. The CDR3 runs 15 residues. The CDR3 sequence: CASSLGGGGVYGYTF. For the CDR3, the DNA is TGTGCCAGCAGTCTAGGGGGAGGTGGGGTGTATGGCTACACCTTC.

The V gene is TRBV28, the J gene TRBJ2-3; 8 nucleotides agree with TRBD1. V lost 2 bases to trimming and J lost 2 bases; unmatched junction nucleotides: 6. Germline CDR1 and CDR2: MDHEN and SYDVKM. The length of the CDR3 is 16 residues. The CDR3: CASSLTRGRNTDTQYF. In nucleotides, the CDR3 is TGTGCCAGCAGTTTAACCAGGGGGCGTAACACAGATACGCAGTATTTT.

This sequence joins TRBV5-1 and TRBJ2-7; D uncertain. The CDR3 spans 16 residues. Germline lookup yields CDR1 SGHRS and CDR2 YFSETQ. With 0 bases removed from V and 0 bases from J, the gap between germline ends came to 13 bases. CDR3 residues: CASSLGSRTSSYEQYF. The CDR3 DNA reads TGCGCCAGCAGCTTGGGTAGCCGAACGAGCTCCTACGAGCAGTACTTC.